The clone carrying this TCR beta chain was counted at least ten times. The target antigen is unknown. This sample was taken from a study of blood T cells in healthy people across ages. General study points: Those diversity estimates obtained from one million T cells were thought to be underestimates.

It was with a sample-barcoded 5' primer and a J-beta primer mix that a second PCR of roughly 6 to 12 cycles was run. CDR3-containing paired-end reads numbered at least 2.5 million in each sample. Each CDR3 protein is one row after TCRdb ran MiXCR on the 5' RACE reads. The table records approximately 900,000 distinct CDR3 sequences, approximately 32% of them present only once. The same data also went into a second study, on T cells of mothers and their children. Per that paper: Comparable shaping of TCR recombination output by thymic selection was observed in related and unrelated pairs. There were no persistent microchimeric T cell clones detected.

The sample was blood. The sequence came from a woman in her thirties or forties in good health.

DNA of the CDR3: TGCAGCGTCCCTGGGTGGGGGGTCGGAAAGGACACTGAAGCTTTCTTT. It translates to CSVPGWGVGKDTEAFF. V and J are TRBV29-1 and TRBJ1-1, with D possibly being TRBD1 (5 bases). Trimming took 6 bases from V and 3 from J, leaving 23 bases between them. Germline V gene lookup returns CDR1 SQVTM and CDR2 ANQGSEA. The CDR3 spans 16 residues.